A single sample is the source of the 32 T cell receptor beta chains below, sequenced in a study of blood T cells in healthy people across ages. A second PCR of roughly 7 to 11 cycles used a sample-barcoded 5' primer and a J-beta primer mix. TCRdb used MiXCR to reprocess the 5' RACE reads, holding one entry per CDR3 protein. The table shows hundreds of thousands of distinct CDR3 sequences, with approximately 48% occurring only once. The sample taken for sequencing was blood. The receptors were sampled from a man aged 60-69 years in good health.

The chain uses TRBV4-1 and TRBJ1-6; D is ambiguous. The germline V gene has CDR1 MGHRA and CDR2 YSYEKL. This CDR3 is 16 amino acids long. Trimming took off 0 bases at V and 0 bases at J, with 6 bases between the two ends. The CDR3 loop is CASSQEGNSYNSPLHF. The CDR3 DNA is TGCGCCAGCAGCCAAGAAGGCAACTCCTATAATTCACCCCTCCACTTT.

This clonotype occurred a few times. The rearrangement links TRBV4-1 to TRBJ2-1, with 11 positions matching TRBD2. The V gene's germline CDR1 is MGHRA and CDR2 YSYEKL. The CDR3 totals 17 residues. V was pared by 1 base and J by 9 bases, with 11 bases of the junction left unmatched. CDR3 protein: CASSQGRIAGGRVEQFF. The CDR3 DNA reads TGCGCCAGCAGCCAAGGCAGGATAGCGGGGGGGCGAGTTGAGCAGTTCTTC.

V and J are TRBV7-2 and TRBJ1-4; 7 bases fit TRBD1. Germline V gene data show CDR1 as SGHTA and CDR2 as FQGNSA. The CDR3 runs to 15 residues. The trim removed 2 bases at V and 10 bases at J, leaving 10 bases unmatched. The CDR3: CASSLPTGTGAKLFF. The CDR3 nucleotides are TGTGCCAGCAGCTTACCGACAGGGACCGGCGCAAAACTGTTTTTT.

This sequence joins TRBV20-1 and TRBJ2-3, with TRBD2 matching over 8 bases. Per the germline V gene, CDR1 is DFQATT and CDR2 is SNEGSKA (reference sequence). CDR3 length: 16 amino acids. The junction had 11 bases not matched to a gene; V was cut back by 0 bases and J by 6 bases. Written as DNA, the CDR3 is TGCAGTGCTAGAGAGTACGAGACGGGGGGGCGGGATACGCAGTATTTT. Residues: CSAREYETGGRDTQYF.

The chain is built from TRBV28 and TRBJ2-7, with TRBD2 as a possible D gene (5 bases). Germline V gene data show CDR1 as MDHEN and CDR2 as SYDVKM. V was trimmed by 7 bases and J by 2 bases, leaving 12 bases between them. The length of the CDR3 is 13 residues. CDR3 sequence: CASTRGGAYEQYF. Here the CDR3 DNA reads TGTGCCAGCACACGGGGTGGGGCCTACGAGCAGTACTTC.

There are a few counts of this clonotype. This sequence joins TRBV4-3 and TRBJ2-4; 8 nucleotides align to TRBD1. The tail of the sequence fits TRBJ2-7 better, so the J call may be wrong. Germline assignment: CDR1 LGHNA and CDR2 YSLEER. The CDR3 runs to 19 residues. CDR3 nucleotides: TGCGCCAGCAGCCAAGATCGTTTAGTTAGGGGACAGGAGTTGTACGAGCAGTACTTC. This encodes CASSQDRLVRGQELYEQYF.

This clonotype was seen only a few times. The chain has TRBV6-6 and TRBJ2-7; D unresolved. Germline CDR1 is MNHNY and CDR2 is SVGAGI (reference sequence). The CDR3 contains 12 residues. V lost 6 bases and J lost 6, with 12 bases in between. CDR3 coding DNA: TGTGCCAGCAGGGTCGGCGAAGCCGAGCAGTACTTC. Translation: CASRVGEAEQYF.

This chain joins TRBV6-2 or TRBV6-3 and TRBJ1-6; 7 bases map to TRBD1. V was pared by 5 bases and J by 10 bases, with 5 bases of the junction left unmatched. CDR3 length: 13 residues. CDR1 is MNHEY, CDR2 SVGEGT, per germline. DNA of the CDR3: TGTGCCAGCAGTGATCCGGGACAGTCACCCCTCCACTTT. It specifies CASSDPGQSPLHF.

The chain recombines TRBV27 with TRBJ2-3, with D possibly being TRBD2 (5 bases). Trimming took off 9 bases at V and 5 bases at J, with 21 bases between the two ends. The CDR3 covers 15 residues. Looked up from germline, CDR1 is MNHEY and CDR2 is SMNVEV (reference sequence). In DNA form, the CDR3 reads TGTGCCAGTAGTCCACAGACCGTCCGGGGAGATACGCAGTATTTT. This encodes CASSPQTVRGDTQYF.

This clonotype was seen more than once but under ten times. The V call is TRBV7-8, the J call TRBJ1-5, with 7 bases identical to TRBD1. CDR1 and CDR2 (germline): SGHVS, FQNEAQ. This CDR3 spans 15 amino acids. The V segment lost 5 bases and the J segment 7 bases; nucleotides outside the gene matches: 11. CDR3 in DNA: TGTGCCAGCAGCGCTAGCGGGACAGCGAGACAGCCCCAGCATTTT. Encoded protein: CASSASGTARQPQHF.

The rearrangement links TRBV7-2 to TRBJ2-7; 7 bases are a match to TRBD1. The V gene end was trimmed by 2 bases and the J gene end by 5 bases; junction bases not matched to a gene: 6. The CDR3 consists of 14 residues. Per the germline V gene, CDR1 is SGHTA and CDR2 is FQGNSA. The DNA for the CDR3 is TGTGCCAGCAGCTTATTGACAGGGTACCACGAGCAGTACTTC. It yields the protein CASSLLTGYHEQYF.

This clonotype was seen only a few times. The chain recombines TRBV7-2 with TRBJ2-3; tentatively, D is TRBD2 (7 bases). Trimming shortened V by 3 bases and J by 4 bases, and 11 bases separated the two germline ends. Germline CDR1 is SGHTA and CDR2 is FQGNSA. The CDR3 has 14 residues. CDR3 loop: CASSLGGASDTQYF. The CDR3 nucleotides read TGTGCCAGCAGCTTGGGGGGGGCGTCAGATACGCAGTATTTT.

This clonotype was seen more than once but under ten times. The chain couples TRBV20-1 to TRBJ2-1; D ambiguous. V gave up 3 bases and J gave up 1 base, with 10 bases separating them. Germline V gives CDR1 DFQATT, CDR2 SNEGSKA (reference sequence). CDR3 length: 14 residues. CDR3 amino acids: CSARVQVSYNEQFF. As DNA, the CDR3 is TGCAGTGCTAGGGTGCAGGTGTCCTACAATGAGCAGTTCTTC.

This clonotype was counted a few times. The J gene is TRBJ2-1, the V gene TRBV5-1; TRBD2 matches at 12 bases. Gene TRBJ2-7 matches the end of the DNA better, so the J call may be wrong. The germline V gene encodes CDR1 SGHRS and CDR2 YFSETQ. The CDR3 has 17 residues. In DNA form, the CDR3 reads TGCGCCAGCAGCCTGCTCCCACTAGCGGGGGGCTCGAATGAGCAGTACTTC. Residues: CASSLLPLAGGSNEQYF.

This chain links TRBV3-1 with TRBJ2-1; 10 positions match TRBD2. The CDR3 runs 16 residues. V lost 4 bases to trimming and J lost 4 bases; unmatched junction nucleotides: 7. From germline, CDR1 is LGHDT and CDR2 YNNKEL (reference sequence). In DNA, the CDR3 is TGTGCCAGCAGCCCCTATAGCGGGGGGACATACAATGAGCAGTTCTTC. This gives the protein CASSPYSGGTYNEQFF.

In its sample, this clonotype was seen a few times. V usage is TRBV6-1 and J usage is TRBJ2-1; the D gene is possibly TRBD2 (6 bases). CDR3 size: 15 residues. Trimming removed 7 bases from V and 3 bases from J, with 16 bases in between. The germline gives CDR1 MNHNS, CDR2 SASEGT. The CDR3, as DNA: TGTGCCAGCAAAGTAGGGACTCAGAACTACAATGAGCAGTTCTTC. It encodes CASKVGTQNYNEQFF.

The chain is built from TRBV6-5 and TRBJ2-3; D possibly corresponds to TRBD1 (5 bases). The V gene's germline CDR1 is MNHEY and CDR2 SVGAGI. The CDR3 spans 15 residues. V was cut by 6 bases and J by 6 bases, with 19 bases left in between. Written as DNA, the CDR3 is TGTGCCAGCAGCCCCCGCGAGCGCAGGGCGGATACGCAGTATTTT. Protein: CASSPRERRADTQYF.

V is TRBV7-2 and J is TRBJ2-5; a possible D gene is TRBD2 (5 bases). Germline V gene sequence: CDR1 SGHTA, CDR2 FQGNSA. This CDR3 is 14 amino acids long. Trimming stripped 0 bases from V and 5 bases from J, with 10 bases between. DNA of the CDR3: TGTGCCAGCAGCTTAGCTATGCGGGTGGAGACCCAGTACTTC. Translated, it gives CASSLAMRVETQYF.

The sample holds many counts of this clonotype. The chain has TRBV28 and TRBJ1-5; perhaps TRBD1 as D (6 bases). Germline loops: CDR1 MDHEN, CDR2 SYDVKM. This CDR3 is built from 15 residues. V was pared by 5 bases and J by 2 bases, with 13 bases between. The DNA of the CDR3 is TGTGCCAGCAGTACCGAGGGGGGGGGCAATCAGCCCCAGCATTTT. Translated, it gives CASSTEGGGNQPQHF.

This chain joins TRBV20-1 and TRBJ2-1, with 10 bases aligning to TRBD2. The V and J ends lost 6 bases and 6 bases, in that order; junction bases with no gene match: 5. Per germline, CDR1 DFQATT and CDR2 SNEGSKA (reference sequence). The CDR3 has 13 amino acids. CDR3 protein: CSAPGLASNEQFF. CDR3 DNA: TGCAGTGCCCCGGGACTAGCGTCCAATGAGCAGTTCTTC.

V gene TRBV5-5 combines with J gene TRBJ1-1, with D perhaps TRBD1 (6 bases). Germline CDR1 and CDR2: SGHKS and YYEKEE (reference sequence). V was cut by 3 bases and J by 4 bases, with 19 bases left in between. The CDR3 is made up of 16 amino acids. CDR3: CASSWGGGGLSTEAFF. For the CDR3, the DNA is TGTGCCAGCAGCTGGGGAGGAGGGGGACTGAGCACTGAAGCTTTCTTT. Together with reference TRBV5-5 and TRBJ1-1, the CDR3 gives the full variable domain: DAGVTQSPTHLIKTRGQQVTLRCSPISGHKSVSWYQQVLGQGPQFIFQYYEKEERGRGNFPDRFSARQFPNYSSELNVNALLLGDSALYLCASSWGGGGLSTEAFFGQGTRLTVV.

This clonotype was observed a few times. The rearrangement links TRBV4-3 to TRBJ2-5, with 9 nucleotides matching TRBD2. Germline V CDR1 and CDR2: LGHNA, YSLEER. V was pared by 0 bases and J by 6 bases, with 8 bases of the junction left unmatched. CDR3 length: 16 residues. In DNA form, the CDR3 reads TGCGCCAGCAGCCAAGAGGGCGGGGGGGCGCAAAAGACCCAGTACTTC. Translating it yields CASSQEGGGAQKTQYF.

The rearrangement uses TRBV18 and TRBJ2-7; 9 positions agree with TRBD1. V gave up 4 bases and J gave up 3 bases; unmatched junction bases: 10. The CDR3 is 16 amino acids. Germline CDR1 reads KGHSH; CDR2 reads LQKENI. CDR3 sequence reads: CASSLLGQGVIYEQYF. Written as DNA, the CDR3 is TGTGCCAGCTCACTACTGGGACAGGGAGTTATCTACGAGCAGTACTTC.

The gene calls are TRBV18 and TRBJ2-3, with D possibly TRBD2 on 6 matching bases. The CDR3 sequence is 17 residues long. Trimming took 6 bases from V and 2 from J, leaving 21 bases between them. Per the germline V gene, CDR1 is KGHSH and CDR2 is LQKENI. Here the CDR3 DNA reads TGTGCCAGCTCGCAAACTCCGGGAGACAGCCTCACAGATACGCAGTATTTT. Encoded protein: CASSQTPGDSLTDTQYF.

This chain uses TRBV9 with TRBJ2-4; maybe TRBD2 (6 bases). V lost 4 bases, J lost 2 bases, and 10 bases lay in between. The CDR3 is 14 amino acids. Per germline, CDR1 SGDLS and CDR2 YYNGEE. Written as DNA, the CDR3 is TGTGCCAGCAGCACTCGGGAGACCAAAAACATTCAGTACTTC. It encodes CASSTRETKNIQYF.

On this clonotype: A single base separates this from a much larger clone, so it may be a read error. The rearrangement uses TRBV7-2 and TRBJ1-2; D remains ambiguous. The CDR3 is 14 residues long. Germline CDR1 SGHTA, CDR2 FQGNSA. CDR3 region: CASTNPSTNYGHTF. CDR3 nucleotides: TGTGCCAGCACCAACCCCAGCACTAACTATGGCCACACCTTC. The complete variable domain, with remaining parts taken from reference TRBV7-2 and TRBJ1-2, reads GAGVSQSPSNKVTEKGKDVELRCDPISGHTALYWYRQSLGQGLEFLIYFQGNSAPDKSGLPSDRFSAERTGGSVSTLTIQRTQQEDSAVYLCASTNPSTNYGHTFGSGTRLTVV.

This rearrangement joins TRBV5-5 to TRBJ2-5; D is ambiguous. Germline lookup yields CDR1 SGHKS and CDR2 YYEKEE (reference sequence). V was trimmed by 10 bases and J by 1 base, leaving 20 bases between them. The CDR3 runs 15 residues. As DNA, the CDR3 is TGTGCCGGCAATAGTGGATCGATCACCCAAGAGACCCAGTACTTC. It yields the protein CAGNSGSITQETQYF. Based on the CDR3 plus reference TRBV5-5 and TRBJ2-5, the full variable domain is DAGVTQSPTHLIKTRGQQVTLRCSPISGHKSVSWYQQVLGQGPQFIFQYYEKEERGRGNFPDRFSARQFPNYSSELNVNALLLGDSALYLCAGNSGSITQETQYFGPGTRLLVL.

The chain is built from TRBV9 and TRBJ2-5; 13 nucleotides align to TRBD2. CDR3 length: 19 residues. Germline V gene data show CDR1 as SGDLS and CDR2 as YYNGEE. V lost 3 bases to trimming and J lost 4 bases; unmatched junction nucleotides: 15. The CDR3 region has the DNA TGTGCCAGCAGCGGCCCACTACTAGCGGGGGGGCCCTTCGTAGAGACCCAGTACTTC. Its translation is CASSGPLLAGGPFVETQYF.

This chain connects TRBV6-1 to TRBJ2-7; 10 positions match TRBD1. The CDR3 is 19 amino acids. Per the germline V gene, CDR1 is MNHNS and CDR2 is SASEGT. Unmatched junction bases numbered 11, after V lost 0 bases and J lost 0 bases. CDR3 nucleotides: TGTGCCAGCAGTGAAGCCGGGACAGGGGTTGGTGGGCGCTCCTACGAGCAGTACTTC. It encodes CASSEAGTGVGGRSYEQYF.

The chain combines TRBV2 with TRBJ2-3; the D gene is possibly TRBD1 (6 bases). Germline CDR1 reads SNHLY; CDR2 reads FYNNEI. V gave up 6 bases and J gave up 4 bases, with 8 bases separating them. The length of the CDR3 is 12 residues. The CDR3, as DNA: TGTGCCAGCAGCTCAGGGGCAGATACGCAGTATTTT. Its translation is CASSSGADTQYF. The complete variable domain, with remaining parts taken from reference TRBV2 and TRBJ2-3, reads EPEVTQTPSHQVTQMGQEVILRCVPISNHLYFYWYRQILGQKVEFLVSFYNNEISEKSEIFDDQFSVERPDGSNFTLKIRSTKLEDSAMYFCASSSGADTQYFGPGTRLTVL.

V and J are TRBV7-2 and TRBJ1-2, with D tentatively TRBD1 (5 bases). There are 14 residues in the CDR3. The germline V gene encodes CDR1 SGHTA and CDR2 FQGNSA. V lost 3 bases and J 8 bases, leaving 16 bases between the germline ends. The CDR3 protein is CASSFLGGGGGYTF. The DNA of the CDR3 is TGTGCCAGCAGCTTCCTCGGCGGGGGAGGGGGCTACACCTTC.

This clonotype was observed a few times. The V gene is TRBV19, the J gene TRBJ2-5; 10 bases match TRBD1. The DNA end favors TRBJ2-7, so the J call may be wrong. CDR3 length equals 13 residues. Germline CDR1 LNHDA, CDR2 SQIVND (reference sequence). The CDR3 here is CASSMGQGSEQYF. CDR3 nucleotides: TGTGCCAGTAGTATGGGACAGGGGAGCGAGCAGTACTTC.